Below are 16 T cell receptor beta chains sequenced from a single sample in a study of spatial heterogeneity in lung cancer. General study findings and limits: How many expanded intratumoral alpha and beta TCRs were present tracked the tumor mutation count, which was a count of nonsynonymous mutations.

Time point defined: sample taken at primary tumor resection. In TCRdb, the 5' RACE reads were re-called with MiXCR into one record per CDR3 protein. The profile covers 17,000 or so distinct CDR3 sequences, with roughly 6.2% appearing a single time and around 6.5% taken by the ten largest. Their antigens remain unidentified. The specimen was lung tumor tissue, collected at surgery. All receptors derive from a male donor with early-stage non-small cell lung cancer.

This clonotype was seen at least ten times. This beta chain appears as a stray read in a library generated for alpha chains; its size is not informative. The CDR3 protein is CSVPPAGVNEKLFF. In nucleotides, the CDR3 is TGCAGTGTCCCCCCGGCAGGGGTTAATGAAAAACTGTTTTTT. The chain joins TRBV20-1 to TRBJ1-4, with a weak D call TRBD1 (6 bases). V lost 7 bases to trimming and J lost 4 bases, with 16 bases between them. The CDR3 totals 14 residues. Germline V gives CDR1 DFQATT, CDR2 SNEGSKA (reference sequence).

This clonotype was seen at least ten times. The library was designed around alpha chains, so this beta chain is a stray read whose abundance carries little weight. The chain joins TRBV28 to TRBJ2-1, with D unclear. The length of the CDR3 is 11 residues. Trimming removed 6 bases at V and 13 bases at J, with 13 bases between. Germline V lookup: CDR1 MDHEN, CDR2 SYDVKM. DNA of the CDR3: TGTGCCAGCAGATCCACTTTCGAACAGTTCTTC. Protein sequence: CASRSTFEQFF.

The table lists this clonotype with many counts. This beta chain represents an off-target read in a library built for alpha chains; its size is of limited meaning. The chain uses TRBV15 and TRBJ2-5; D remains ambiguous. Germline V gives CDR1 LNHNV, CDR2 YYDKDF (reference sequence). V was clipped by 0 bases and J by 7 bases, with 15 bases between them. This CDR3 has 15 amino acids. CDR3 residues: CATSRDPNMGGTQYF. As DNA, the CDR3 is TGTGCCACCAGCAGAGATCCCAACATGGGCGGGACCCAGTACTTC.

This clonotype was detected ten times or more. Little can be read into the size of this beta chain, an off-target read in a library designed for alpha chains. The V and J genes are TRBV11-3 and TRBJ1-1, with 9 bases that match TRBD1. V gave up 5 bases and J gave up 4 bases; unmatched junction bases: 8. Germline V gene data show CDR1 as SGHNT and CDR2 as YENEEA. The CDR3 covers 15 residues. The DNA of the CDR3 is TGTGCCAGCAGCCCGGGACAGGGAAGGGGCACTGAAGCTTTCTTT. This sequence encodes CASSPGQGRGTEAFF.

Points on this clonotype: As an off-target read in a library built for alpha chains, this beta chain has a frequency of little significance. The chain joins TRBV11-1 to TRBJ2-1; D may be TRBD2 (5 bases). The germline V gene has CDR1 SGHAT and CDR2 FQDESV (reference sequence). The CDR3 runs 15 residues. Deletions cut 2 bases from V and 0 bases from J, with 8 bases between. CDR3 sequence (DNA): TGTGCCAGCAGCTTACCGGGGAGCTCCTACAATGAGCAGTTCTTC. Encoded protein: CASSLPGSSYNEQFF.

This clonotype was found many times. Found in a library prepared for alpha chains, this beta chain is an off-target read, and its abundance has little meaning. V and J are TRBV5-1 and TRBJ1-2; unclear D gene. V was trimmed by 0 bases and J by 0 bases, leaving 12 bases between them. The CDR3 extends over 16 amino acids. In germline, CDR1 is SGHRS, CDR2 YFSETQ. The CDR3 here is CASSLEFGPANYGYTF. The CDR3, as DNA: TGCGCCAGCAGCTTGGAATTCGGGCCAGCTAACTATGGCTACACCTTC.

Many counts were recorded for this clonotype. Since the library was made to target alpha chains, this beta chain is a stray read and its abundance is not meaningful. This chain joins TRBV12-3 or TRBV12-4 and TRBJ2-3; D is unresolved. This CDR3 has 14 residues. The V and J ends lost 3 bases and 3 bases respectively, with 10 bases between them. This CDR3 reads CASSFGGATDTQYF. DNA of the CDR3: TGTGCCAGCAGTTTTGGCGGAGCTACAGATACGCAGTATTTT.

This clonotype is large by share. Because the library targeted alpha chains, this beta chain is an off-target read whose size means little. J is TRBJ2-2 and V is TRBV7-7; 8 bases match TRBD1. The CDR3 extends over 15 amino acids. V was pared by 2 bases and J by 4 bases, with 3 bases of the junction left unmatched. The germline V gene encodes CDR1 SSHAT and CDR2 FNYEAQ (reference sequence). The CDR3 DNA follows: TGTGCCAGCAGCTTACAGGGGGCAGGCACCGGGGAGCTGTTTTTT. Protein product: CASSLQGAGTGELFF.

Ten or more counts support this clonotype. Found in a library prepared for alpha chains, this beta chain is an off-target read, and its abundance has little meaning. The chain has TRBV29-1 and TRBJ2-4; 11 bases line up with TRBD1. The CDR3 sequence is 13 residues long. With 4 bases clipped from V and 7 bases from J, the junction kept 3 bases outside the gene matches. Germline V lookup: CDR1 SQVTM, CDR2 ANQGSEA. Here the CDR3 DNA reads TGCAGCGTTGCGGGGACAGGGGGGAACATTCAGTACTTC. This translates into CSVAGTGGNIQYF. Complete variable domain (other parts from reference TRBV29-1 and TRBJ2-4): SAVISQKPSRDICQRGTSLTIQCQVDSQVTMMFWYRQQPGQSLTLIATANQGSEATYESGFVIDKFPISRPNLTFSTLTVSNMSPEDSSIYLCSVAGTGGNIQYFGAGTRLSVL.

A few counts support this clonotype. Little can be read into the size of this beta chain, an off-target read in a library designed for alpha chains. The CDR3 sequence: CASSPGWGGEETQYF. The DNA for the CDR3 is TGTGCCAGCTCCCCCGGCTGGGGTGGTGAAGAGACCCAGTACTTC. The J gene is TRBJ2-5, the V gene TRBV18; D ambiguous. The ends were cut back, 6 bases at V and 3 bases at J, with 17 bases in the middle. This CDR3 is built from 15 residues. Germline V lookup: CDR1 KGHSH, CDR2 LQKENI.

This clonotype showed up many times. A library prepared for alpha chains yielded this beta chain as an off-target read; its size is of little meaning. The chain recombines TRBV27 with TRBJ2-1; 14 nucleotides match TRBD2. Germline V gene sequence: CDR1 MNHEY, CDR2 SMNVEV (reference sequence). J was trimmed by 6 bases and V by 4 bases; bases with no gene match: 2. The CDR3 runs to 15 residues. CDR3 DNA: TGTGCCAGCAGTTCTGGACTAGCGGGGGGCAATGAGCAGTTCTTC. Translated: CASSSGLAGGNEQFF.

This clonotype was seen ten or more times. The library was prepared for alpha chains; this beta chain is a stray read, so its frequency means little. This sequence joins TRBV5-1 and TRBJ2-7, with 9 bases aligning to TRBD1. CDR3 length: 17 residues. CDR1 is SGHRS and CDR2 is YFSETQ in the germline V gene. Trimming removed 1 base from V and 5 bases from J; junction bases left unmatched: 13. The CDR3 DNA reads TGCGCCAGCAGCTTGCTGCCGGGACAGGGCTCCCCCGACGAGCAGTACTTC. It translates to CASSLLPGQGSPDEQYF.

This clonotype came up a few times. In a library made to pick up alpha chains, this beta chain is a stray read with a size that means little. This chain connects TRBV7-9 to TRBJ1-2; D ambiguous. The CDR3 runs 12 residues. Trimming stripped 2 bases from V and 14 bases from J, with 15 bases between. The germline V gene has CDR1 SEHNR and CDR2 FQNEAQ (reference sequence). The CDR3 coding sequence is TGTGCCAGCAGCTTAAGTCTCCAGACTTATACCTTC. It codes for CASSLSLQTYTF. Together with reference TRBV7-9 and TRBJ1-2, the CDR3 gives the full variable domain: DTGVSQNPRHKITKRGQNVTFRCDPISEHNRLYWYRQTLGQGPEFLTYFQNEAQLEKSRLLSDRFSAERPKGSFSTLEIQRTEQGDSAMYLCASSLSLQTYTFGSGTRLTVV.

This clonotype was picked up many times. In a library made to pick up alpha chains, this beta chain is a stray read with a size that means little. The V gene is TRBV6-5, the J gene TRBJ1-5; 7 nucleotides match TRBD1. This CDR3 spans 15 amino acids. J lost 3 bases, V lost 5 bases, and 7 bases had no gene match. Germline V gene data show CDR1 as MNHEY and CDR2 as SVGAGI. The chain's CDR3 is CASSTGTAINQPQHF. The CDR3 nucleotides read TGTGCCAGCAGTACCGGGACAGCTATCAATCAGCCCCAGCATTTT.

Of note for this clonotype: This beta chain was picked up by a library intended for alpha chains and is off target, so its count carries little meaning. This chain links TRBV12-3 or TRBV12-4 with TRBJ2-7; D is tentatively TRBD1 or TRBD2 (7 bases each). The CDR3 spans 17 residues. With 4 bases removed from V and 2 bases from J, the gap between germline ends came to 21 bases. CDR3 nucleotide sequence: TGTGCCAGCAGTTACCAAAAACAGGGGAGGGCCCCCTACGAGCAGTACTTC. It specifies CASSYQKQGRAPYEQYF.

This clonotype was seen many times. The library was built for alpha chains, so this beta chain is an off-target read and its size means little. This chain links TRBV6-1 with TRBJ1-2, with D perhaps TRBD1 (6 bases). This CDR3 is 16 amino acids long. Germline V gene sequence: CDR1 MNHNS, CDR2 SASEGT. Trimming left V 7 bases short and J 0 bases short, with 18 bases between. The CDR3 DNA follows: TGTGCCAGCACCATTACGGGACAACCTCCTAACTATGGCTACACCTTC. Its translation: CASTITGQPPNYGYTF.